This T cell receptor (beta chain) was documented in a study of cytomegalovirus exposure and HLA in healthy donors. Background on the study: Among the approximately 370 donors who were genotyped, approximately 76% fell in the genetic ancestry cluster that is associated with self-reported Caucasian donors. Notes on the study in general: It was only CMV serostatus that was available as immune exposure information.

V was trimmed by 5 bases and J by 2 bases, leaving 13 bases between them. The CDR3 is 15 amino acids. Per the germline V gene, CDR1 is MNHNS and CDR2 is SASEGT. Worth noting for this clone: No antigen is known for it.

The PCR was carried out with 60 Vbeta primers and 13 Jbeta primers. Generated by immunoSEQ multiplex PCR, the TCRdb table keeps only in-frame clones and is missing some. The sample gives 85,000 to 120,000 clones, roughly four fifths of which show up once; 2.5% to 3% is in the top ten. The receptor's source is a male donor in good health and CMV-seropositive. The chain is built from TRBV6-1 and TRBJ1-5, with D tentatively TRBD1 (5 bases). Sample: PBMCs. The CDR3 DNA reads TGTGCCAGCAGTAACACAGGATGGGGCAATCAGCCCCAGCATTTT. It translates to CASSNTGWGNQPQHF.